These T cell receptor beta chains were read from a single sample in a study of spatial heterogeneity in lung cancer. MiXCR, run by TCRdb on the 5' RACE reads, gives a single entry per CDR3 protein. The data show 50,000 to 75,000 distinct CDR3 sequences, under 7.5% seen once. This sample comprised PBMCs, obtained at surgery. Every receptor here comes from a female donor with early-stage non-small cell lung cancer. Each CDR3 is given with its conserved first and last residue. D genes are given only for firm matches. Part of the rows lack a size; the others show once, few, many or a class for expanded clones.

few,TRBJ2-7,TRBV11-2,.,CASSLVQDSLSYEQYF,TGTGCCAGCAGCTTAGTCCAGGACAGCCTCTCCTACGAGCAGTACTTC
many,TRBJ1-6,TRBV7-8,.,CASSLVKGTYNSPLHF,TGTGCCAGCAGCTTAGTTAAGGGGACTTATAATTCACCCCTCCACTTT
many,TRBJ1-1,TRBV12-3/TRBV12-4,TRBD1,CASSWTGRNTEAFF,TGTGCCAGCAGTTGGACAGGTCGGAACACTGAAGCTTTCTTT
few,TRBJ2-5,TRBV9,.,CASSGRGGEETQYF,TGTGCCAGCAGCGGCAGGGGTGGGGAAGAGACCCAGTACTTC
many,TRBJ2-1,TRBV20-1,.,CSATGVSPYNEQFF,TGCAGTGCTACTGGAGTCAGCCCCTACAATGAGCAGTTCTTC
many,TRBJ2-7,TRBV14,TRBD1,CASSRAGTGTYEQYF,TGTGCCAGCAGCCGCGCCGGGACAGGGACCTACGAGCAGTACTTC
many,TRBJ2-3,TRBV2,.,CASTEEGFEYF,TGTGCCAGCACCGAGGAGGGGTTTGAGTATTTT
many,TRBJ2-5,TRBV4-1,.,CASSQGRGRLAETQYF,TGCGCCAGCAGCCAAGGAAGGGGACGTCTAGCGGAGACCCAGTACTTC
few,TRBJ2-1,TRBV5-1,.,CASSYLTSEQFF,TGCGCCAGCAGCTACCTCACCTCTGAGCAGTTCTTC
.,TRBJ2-7,TRBV18,TRBD1,CASSLSGTGKSEQYF,TGTGCCAGCTCACTCTCCGGGACAGGGAAGTCCGAGCAGTACTTC
many,TRBJ1-2,TRBV27,.,CASLGAGYYGYTF,TGTGCCAGCCTTGGGGCAGGGTACTATGGCTACACCTTC
few,TRBJ2-1,TRBV13,.,CASSTARRGNNEQFF,TGTGCCAGCAGCACTGCCCGCCGGGGGAACAATGAGCAGTTCTTC
.,TRBJ2-7,TRBV11-2,TRBD1,CASSLDRGIYEQYF,TGTGCCAGCAGCCTGGACAGGGGAATTTACGAGCAGTACTTC
few,TRBJ1-1,TRBV9,TRBD1,CASSSGQVQTEAFF,TGTGCCAGCAGCTCCGGACAGGTTCAGACTGAAGCTTTCTTT
few,TRBJ1-1,TRBV20-1,.,CSAREEPDAFF,TGCAGTGCTAGAGAGGAGCCCGATGCTTTCTTT
many,TRBJ1-4,TRBV24-1,.,CATPSEKLFF,TGTGCCACCCCGTCCGAAAAACTGTTTTTT
many,TRBJ2-1,TRBV6-5,TRBD1,CASRLAGGGSDEQFF,TGTGCCAGCAGACTAGCAGGGGGCGGTTCGGATGAGCAGTTCTTC
many,TRBJ2-5,TRBV5-1,.,CASSSTDSGETQYF,TGCGCCAGCAGCTCGACTGACTCGGGGGAGACCCAGTACTTC
many,TRBJ2-6,TRBV12-3/TRBV12-4,.,CASSLRGLSSGANVLTF,TGTGCCAGCAGCCTTAGGGGCTTAAGCTCTGGGGCCAACGTCCTGACTTTC
many,TRBJ2-5,TRBV9,.,CASSVGGQETQYF,TGTGCCAGCAGCGTAGGAGGACAAGAGACCCAGTACTTC
many,TRBJ2-1,TRBV24-1,TRBD2,CATSDLRAGADNEQFF,TGTGCCACCAGTGATTTGCGGGCGGGAGCGGACAATGAGCAGTTCTTC
few,TRBJ2-2,TRBV3-1,TRBD2,CASSRGLAGTNTGELFF,TGTGCCAGCAGCCGGGGACTAGCGGGTACGAACACCGGGGAGCTGTTTTTT
many,TRBJ2-1,TRBV24-1,.,CARGGQGCSEQFF,TGTGCCAGGGGCGGGCAGGGTTGTAGTGAGCAGTTCTTC
.,TRBJ1-3,TRBV10-3,.,CAISGSGADSGNTIYF,TGTGCCATCAGCGGAAGTGGGGCAGACTCTGGAAACACCATATATTTT
.,TRBJ1-6,TRBV20-1,.,CSARGQLTSYNSPLHF,TGCAGTGCTAGAGGACAGCTAACCTCCTATAATTCACCCCTCCACTTT
many,TRBJ1-2,TRBV11-2,.,CASSLAGVDGYTF,TGTGCCAGCAGCTTAGCAGGGGTGGATGGCTACACCTTC
few,TRBJ1-1,TRBV5-1,.,CASSLEWGPGTEAFF,TGCGCCAGCAGCTTGGAATGGGGCCCTGGAACTGAAGCTTTCTTT
many,TRBJ2-7,TRBV20-1,.,CSARDPAGEPYEQYF,TGCAGTGCTAGAGATCCGGCAGGGGAACCCTACGAGCAGTACTTC
.,TRBJ2-7,TRBV24-1,.,CATADSSYEQYF,TGTGCCACGGCAGACAGCTCCTACGAGCAGTACTTC